This entry is about one TCR beta chain. This specimen belongs to a study of CD8 T cells in Susac syndrome. Study-wide background: Eight or nine of the sequenced Susac syndrome patients were in remission, and roughly 6 had active disease.

V lost 5 bases and J lost 0; bases outside the gene matches: 12. Looked up from germline, CDR1 is DFQATT and CDR2 is SNEGSKA (reference sequence). The CDR3 runs 18 residues. With random hexamers, reverse transcription was performed on about 0.5 to 1 ug of RNA. TCRdb called the immunoSEQ multiplex PCR reads again in MiXCR, with one record for every CDR3 protein. This sample has about 84,000 distinct CDR3 sequences, with approximately 96% found just once. The TCR comes from a human donor with Susac syndrome. The rearrangement uses TRBV20-1 and TRBJ2-3; 12 bases line up with TRBD2. Input material: CD8+ T cells from PBMCs. CDR3 protein: CSADNLAGGRSSTDTQYF. The CDR3 nucleotides are TGCAGTGCTGATAACCTAGCGGGGGGGCGATCGAGCACAGATACGCAGTATTTT.